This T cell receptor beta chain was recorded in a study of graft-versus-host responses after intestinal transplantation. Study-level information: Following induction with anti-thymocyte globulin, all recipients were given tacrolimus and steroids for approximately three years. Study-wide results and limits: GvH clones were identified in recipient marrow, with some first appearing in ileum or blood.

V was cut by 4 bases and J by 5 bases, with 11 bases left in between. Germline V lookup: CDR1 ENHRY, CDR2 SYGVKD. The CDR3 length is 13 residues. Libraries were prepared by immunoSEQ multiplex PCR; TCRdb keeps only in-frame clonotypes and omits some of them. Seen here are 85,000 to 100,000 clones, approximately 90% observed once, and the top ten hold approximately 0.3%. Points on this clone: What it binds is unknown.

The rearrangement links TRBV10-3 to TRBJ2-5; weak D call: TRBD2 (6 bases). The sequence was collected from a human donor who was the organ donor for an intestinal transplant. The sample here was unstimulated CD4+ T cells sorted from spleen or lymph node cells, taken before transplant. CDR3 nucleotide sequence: TGTGCCATCAGTGGCGGGGTGGAGGAGACCCAGTACTTC. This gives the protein CAISGGVEETQYF.